These 3 T cell receptor beta chains were all obtained from the same sample, sequenced in a study of PD-L1 blockade in urothelial cancer. Time point given: pretreatment peripheral blood. Produced via immunoSEQ multiplex PCR; TCRdb's table is partial and in-frame only. Here the sample spans some 50,000 clones, around 90% being singletons. Sequenced here: PBMCs, sampled around atezolizumab (anti-PD-L1) treatment. The receptors come from an older woman with urothelial cancer.

This sequence joins TRBV10-3 and TRBJ1-4, with a weak D call TRBD1 (5 bases). The length of the CDR3 is 14 residues. Germline V lookup: CDR1 ENHRY, CDR2 SYGVKD. The V end lost 3 bases, the J end lost 8 bases, and 13 bases lay between the germline ends. The CDR3 spells CAISEPTVTEKLFF. The CDR3 DNA follows: TGTGCCATCAGTGAACCGACAGTTACAGAAAAACTGTTTTTT.

The chain uses TRBV4-3 and TRBJ1-5; possibly TRBD1 for D (6 bases). The CDR3 extends over 16 amino acids. The V end lost 0 bases, the J end lost 4 bases, and 13 bases lay between the germline ends. The germline V gene encodes CDR1 LGHNA and CDR2 YSLEER. The CDR3 DNA sequence: TGCGCCAGCAGCCAAGAAGCCACAGGGCGTAATCAGCCCCAGCATTTT. Its protein is CASSQEATGRNQPQHF.

This clone was counted between two and nine times. V and J are TRBV18 and TRBJ2-7; TRBD1 matches 9 bases. Germline V gene lookup returns CDR1 KGHSH and CDR2 LQKENI. The CDR3 loop spans 13 amino acids. J gave up 8 bases and V 6 bases, and 8 bases lay outside the gene matches. The CDR3 region is CASSPRQGGKQYF. The CDR3 bases are TGTGCCAGCTCCCCCAGACAGGGGGGTAAGCAGTACTTC.